The rows below give T cell receptor beta chains drawn from one sample of a study of T cells after yellow fever vaccination. One entry per CDR3 protein results from TCRdb running MiXCR on the 5' RACE reads. The sample yields hundreds of thousands of distinct CDR3 sequences, about 9.5% seen once. The source was PBMCs, collected on the day of the first yellow fever vaccination. The receptors come from a man younger than 35 who received the YFV17D yellow fever vaccine. Both conserved end residues are part of each CDR3.

TRBV20-1	TRBJ2-1	CSAGLAGKLGEQFF
TRBV5-1	TRBJ2-1	CASRQGNEQFF
TRBV5-1	TRBJ2-1	CASSLAQGAGQQFF
TRBV7-8	TRBJ1-5	CASSEYQGPSQPQHF
TRBV3-1	TRBJ1-2	CASSQDHGTGNYGYTF
TRBV12-3/TRBV12-4	TRBJ1-2	CASNPEGVLNYGYTF
TRBV29-1	TRBJ1-5	CSVQMGQGNQPQHF
TRBV11-2	TRBJ2-1	CASSRGTDNEQFF
TRBV5-1	TRBJ1-1	CASSLTDMNTEAFF
TRBV9	TRBJ2-6	CASSVGLAGFSGANVLTF
TRBV7-2	TRBJ1-5	CASSSARTGVHQPQHF
TRBV5-4	TRBJ2-7	CASSLEGGGRDYEQYF
TRBV6-1	TRBJ2-3	CASSETGFSTDTQYF
TRBV18	TRBJ1-5	CASSPRVEGNQPQHF
TRBV4-2	TRBJ2-2	CASSQEGTANTGELFF
TRBV7-2	TRBJ2-3	CASRPAGQGGDTQYF
TRBV30	TRBJ2-7	CAWSPLPGPYEQYF
TRBV7-3	TRBJ2-1	CASSLGAEQFF
TRBV12-3/TRBV12-4	TRBJ2-5	CASRAPGQETQYF
TRBV3-1	TRBJ2-7	CASSQDQAGGYEQYF
TRBV20-1	TRBJ2-1	CSARRALEGDEQFF
TRBV21-1	TRBJ2-2	CASSLRPGQGAPLNTGELFF
TRBV12-3/TRBV12-4	TRBJ1-2	CASSFTRDPSF
TRBV7-2	TRBJ2-1	CASSLGGLALDEQFF
TRBV5-1	TRBJ2-7	CASSLLSGSSYEQYF
TRBV4-1	TRBJ2-1	CASSFKTSGTYNEQFF
TRBV27	TRBJ1-6	CASSRGDSPLHF
TRBV29-1	TRBJ1-3	CSGWGMDGNTIYF
TRBV11-2	TRBJ1-2	CASSSSTHGYTF
TRBV4-3	TRBJ2-1	CASSHGPPSGGRTYNEQFF
TRBV7-2	TRBJ1-4	CASSLSPAGQGEKLFF
TRBV27	TRBJ1-1	CASSLSGRMNTEAFF
TRBV7-8	TRBJ2-7	CASSSGWGRVYEQYF
TRBV2	TRBJ2-5	CASSGLAGLQETQYF
TRBV15	TRBJ1-5	CATSRDAGLVNQPQHF
TRBV11-1	TRBJ2-3	CASSLGEADTQYF
TRBV4-2	TRBJ2-1	CASSQDRGRYNEQFF
TRBV10-3	TRBJ2-5	CAIRLGHQETQYF
TRBV2	TRBJ2-3	CASRAETDTQYF
TRBV11-2	TRBJ2-2	CASRGVGYIDTGELFF
TRBV5-1	TRBJ1-2	CASSFDSGTGFHTF
TRBV6-1	TRBJ1-2	CATNIYTGGASDGYTF
TRBV6-1	TRBJ1-2	CASKRTVDYTF
TRBV12-3/TRBV12-4	TRBJ1-6	CASSLGTASHSPLHF
TRBV5-1	TRBJ1-1	CASRPGTGGMIAFF
TRBV7-2	TRBJ2-7	CASSLGPASYEQYF
TRBV5-1	TRBJ1-1	CASSLGDKNTEAFF
TRBV7-9	TRBJ2-3	CATSVGTASTDTQYF